A selection of T cell receptor beta chains follows, all from one sample in a study of blood T cell repertoires in COVID-19. Measured with immunoSEQ multiplex PCR; TCRdb has only the in-frame clones, and not every one. The data hold about 150,000 clones, with around 83% observed a single time. What was sequenced was peripheral blood. These receptors were obtained from a man aged 50 to 60 with active or convalescent COVID-19. The conserved cysteine and the conserved F or W are not part of the CDR3 here. The order of the fields is J gene, clone size, D gene, V gene, CDR3 protein. D genes are given only for firm matches. Clone size, where shown, is once, few, many, or a class for clones that have expanded.

j_call: TRBJ2-1
clone_size: NA
d_call: NA
v_call: TRBV5-4
cdr3_aa: ASTHRRESINEQF

j_call: TRBJ1-4
clone_size: NA
d_call: NA
v_call: TRBV4-3
cdr3_aa: ASSQAMRDNEKLF

j_call: TRBJ1-1
clone_size: NA
d_call: NA
v_call: TRBV29-1
cdr3_aa: SVGKAGNTEAF

j_call: TRBJ2-5
clone_size: NA
d_call: TRBD2
v_call: TRBV3-1/TRBV3-2
cdr3_aa: ASSQGRGGVGETQY

j_call: TRBJ1-5
clone_size: once
d_call: NA
v_call: TRBV5-6
cdr3_aa: ASTLYSGGRQPQH

j_call: TRBJ1-5
clone_size: NA
d_call: TRBD1
v_call: TRBV15
cdr3_aa: ATSRGGQVLYSNQPQH

j_call: TRBJ2-5
clone_size: NA
d_call: NA
v_call: TRBV3-1/TRBV3-2
cdr3_aa: ASSYTGDEETQY

j_call: TRBJ1-1
clone_size: few
d_call: TRBD1
v_call: TRBV7-9
cdr3_aa: ASSGTARRRNTEAF

j_call: TRBJ2-5
clone_size: NA
d_call: NA
v_call: TRBV24-1
cdr3_aa: ATARGSDTKETQY

j_call: TRBJ2-3
clone_size: once
d_call: NA
v_call: TRBV3-1/TRBV3-2
cdr3_aa: ASSQVSGWVKDTQY

j_call: TRBJ2-5
clone_size: NA
d_call: TRBD1
v_call: TRBV27
cdr3_aa: ASSLSYLLATGGVETQY

j_call: TRBJ1-2
clone_size: NA
d_call: TRBD1
v_call: TRBV11-2
cdr3_aa: ASSRQGENGYT

j_call: TRBJ2-7
clone_size: NA
d_call: TRBD1
v_call: TRBV29-1
cdr3_aa: SVEKPGQAYEQY

j_call: TRBJ1-1
clone_size: NA
d_call: NA
v_call: TRBV5-4
cdr3_aa: ASSAEGRTNTEAF

j_call: TRBJ2-7
clone_size: NA
d_call: NA
v_call: TRBV24-1
cdr3_aa: ATSDPGEPSEQY

j_call: TRBJ2-7
clone_size: NA
d_call: TRBD2
v_call: TRBV24-1
cdr3_aa: ATSDHRGGYEQY

j_call: TRBJ1-1
clone_size: NA
d_call: NA
v_call: TRBV4-1
cdr3_aa: ASSQGEGPGSNTEAF

j_call: TRBJ1-6
clone_size: NA
d_call: NA
v_call: TRBV18
cdr3_aa: ASSPVGDQDSPLH

j_call: TRBJ1-4
clone_size: NA
d_call: NA
v_call: TRBV7-9
cdr3_aa: ASSLGMANEKLF

j_call: TRBJ1-2
clone_size: NA
d_call: NA
v_call: TRBV7-9
cdr3_aa: ASSFGGTGYT

j_call: TRBJ1-2
clone_size: NA
d_call: TRBD1
v_call: TRBV3-1/TRBV3-2
cdr3_aa: ASSQVQGDYGYT

j_call: TRBJ1-5
clone_size: NA
d_call: NA
v_call: TRBV2
cdr3_aa: ASSRQGGNQPQH

j_call: TRBJ1-6
clone_size: NA
d_call: TRBD1
v_call: TRBV5-1
cdr3_aa: ASSVLTGSDSPLH

j_call: TRBJ2-3
clone_size: NA
d_call: TRBD1
v_call: TRBV5-4
cdr3_aa: ASSRGTASSTDTQY

j_call: TRBJ1-5
clone_size: NA
d_call: TRBD1
v_call: TRBV10-3
cdr3_aa: AIQKGQGGQPQH

j_call: TRBJ1-2
clone_size: NA
d_call: NA
v_call: TRBV19
cdr3_aa: ASSMDSSANYGYT

j_call: TRBJ2-1
clone_size: NA
d_call: TRBD1
v_call: TRBV4-3
cdr3_aa: ASSLGQGQNNEQF

j_call: TRBJ2-7
clone_size: NA
d_call: TRBD2
v_call: TRBV28
cdr3_aa: ASSEGLAGGYEQY

j_call: TRBJ1-4
clone_size: few
d_call: TRBD1
v_call: TRBV12-3/TRBV12-4
cdr3_aa: ASSGRGLEKLF

j_call: TRBJ1-3
clone_size: NA
d_call: NA
v_call: TRBV9
cdr3_aa: ASAEEFSGNTIY

j_call: TRBJ1-2
clone_size: NA
d_call: TRBD1
v_call: TRBV29-1
cdr3_aa: SVDPDRVGGYT

j_call: TRBJ1-2
clone_size: few
d_call: NA
v_call: TRBV24-1
cdr3_aa: ATSDFRGNYGYT

j_call: TRBJ2-2
clone_size: NA
d_call: TRBD2
v_call: TRBV7-8
cdr3_aa: ASSPLGGGKGELF

j_call: TRBJ2-5
clone_size: once
d_call: NA
v_call: TRBV5-1
cdr3_aa: ASVPDSQETQY

j_call: TRBJ2-1
clone_size: NA
d_call: NA
v_call: TRBV7-2
cdr3_aa: ASSLGTPYYNEQF

j_call: TRBJ1-6
clone_size: NA
d_call: NA
v_call: TRBV6-2/TRBV6-3
cdr3_aa: ASSSPLEDSPLH

j_call: TRBJ2-1
clone_size: once
d_call: NA
v_call: TRBV11-3
cdr3_aa: ASSDTAAYNEQF

j_call: TRBJ2-1
clone_size: NA
d_call: NA
v_call: TRBV9
cdr3_aa: ASSGKQGPLVAEQF

j_call: TRBJ2-2
clone_size: NA
d_call: NA
v_call: TRBV18
cdr3_aa: ASSLDGQNTGELF

j_call: TRBJ2-7
clone_size: NA
d_call: TRBD2
v_call: TRBV25-1
cdr3_aa: ASSEPGTSGNEQY

j_call: TRBJ2-5
clone_size: once
d_call: TRBD1
v_call: TRBV7-2
cdr3_aa: ASSPQGAHQETQY